One sample yielded the 20 T cell receptor beta chains listed below, sequenced in a study of shared clonotypes between healthy human individuals. Using immunoSEQ multiplex PCR, the repertoire was profiled, and TCRdb retains in-frame clones only, with some absent. The repertoire holds around 440,000 clones, with roughly 80% as singletons. The sequenced material came from PBMCs. All receptors derive from a woman in her 40s in good health. Some clones in this sample may be carry-over from other donors' samples.

V and J are TRBV18 and TRBJ1-2; D is possibly TRBD1 (5 bases). This CDR3 has 17 amino acids. Trimming shortened V by 2 bases and J by 2 bases, and 18 bases separated the two germline ends. Germline CDR1 and CDR2: KGHSH and LQKENI. The CDR3 DNA sequence: TGTGCCAGCTCACCAATCGCTGTTGGGTGGGGCAACTATGGCTACACCTTC. Residues: CASSPIAVGWGNYGYTF. Supplemented by reference TRBV18 and TRBJ1-2, the full variable domain reads NAGVMQNPRHLVRRRGQEARLRCSPMKGHSHVYWYRQLPEEGLKFMVYLQKENIIDESGMPKERFSAEFPKEGPSILRIQQVVRGDSAAYFCASSPIAVGWGNYGYTFGSGTRLTVV.

The chain recombines TRBV5-3 with TRBJ1-3, with 8 positions matching TRBD1. TRBV5-3 is an open reading frame whose function is uncertain. The CDR3 runs to 15 residues. V dropped 2 bases and J dropped 4; count of bases not matched to a gene: 5. The CDR3 bases are TGTGCCAGAAGCTTCGGGACAGGAACGGGAAACACCATATATTTT. Translation gives CARSFGTGTGNTIYF.

Regarding this clone: A far larger clone is one base from this, pointing to a likely read error. The same CDR3 also results from other DNA sequences found in this sample. The CDR3 sequence is CASSEGGSYEQYF. For the CDR3, the DNA is TGTGCCAGCAGTGAAGGCGGCTCCTACGAGCAGTACTTC. The chain links TRBV6-1 to TRBJ2-7; no clear D. The germline CDR1 and CDR2 sequences are MNHNS and SASEGT. CDR3 length: 13 residues. Trimming pared 1 base from V and 0 bases from J, leaving 4 bases between.

The chain is built from TRBV2 and TRBJ1-5; the match to TRBD1 covers 8 bases. The CDR3 is made up of 14 amino acids. The V gene's germline CDR1 is SNHLY and CDR2 FYNNEI. The junction had 7 bases not matched to a gene; V was cut back by 6 bases and J by 6 bases. CDR3 nucleotides: TGTGCCAGCAGGGCAGGACAGGGACCTCAGCCCCAGCATTTT. It specifies CASRAGQGPQPQHF.

The chain couples TRBV11-2 to TRBJ2-7, with 7 bases fitting TRBD2. The CDR3 contains 14 residues. Per germline, CDR1 SGHAT and CDR2 FQNNGV. Trimming cost V 7 bases and J 2 bases; bases outside gene matches: 8. CDR3: CASNEGGSTYEQYF. CDR3 DNA sequence: TGTGCCAGCAATGAGGGCGGGAGCACCTACGAGCAGTACTTC. Supplemented by reference TRBV11-2 and TRBJ2-7, the full variable domain reads EAGVAQSPRYKIIEKRQSVAFWCNPISGHATLYWYQQILGQGPKLLIQFQNNGVVDDSQLPKDRFSAERLKGVDSTLKIQPAKLEDSAVYLCASNEGGSTYEQYFGPGTRLTVT.

V gene TRBV7-3 combines with J gene TRBJ2-3; D uncertain. The V end was cut by 6 bases, the J end by 8 bases, with 15 bases between. CDR1 is SGHTA, CDR2 FQGTGA, per germline. The CDR3 has 13 amino acids. CDR3 amino acids: CASRPDPAGTQYF. The CDR3 coding sequence is TGTGCCAGCAGACCTGACCCTGCAGGTACGCAGTATTTT.

This chain joins TRBV9 and TRBJ1-1; 8 bases are a match to TRBD1. This CDR3 region has 13 residues. The V gene end was trimmed by 5 bases and the J gene end by 4 bases; junction bases not matched to a gene: 4. Looked up from germline, CDR1 is SGDLS and CDR2 is YYNGEE. The CDR3 loop reads CASSTGGGTEAFF. In DNA, the CDR3 is TGTGCCAGCAGTACAGGGGGAGGCACTGAAGCTTTCTTT.

The V call is TRBV7-2, the J call TRBJ1-4; TRBD1 matches at 8 bases. The CDR3 consists of 17 residues. Germline loops: CDR1 SGHTA, CDR2 FQGNSA. V lost 4 bases, J lost 8 bases, and 15 bases stayed unmatched. The CDR3 loop reads CASSSGVNQGAREKLFF. DNA of the CDR3: TGTGCCAGCAGCTCAGGCGTAAATCAGGGGGCGCGAGAAAAACTGTTTTTT.

This chain joins TRBV7-2 and TRBJ1-2; 8 bases align to TRBD1. CDR1 is SGHTA, CDR2 FQGNSA, per germline. Germline trimming cut 5 bases from V and 4 bases from J; bases unmatched to any gene: 12. The CDR3 totals 16 residues. Here the CDR3 reads CASSPTGGRWVYGYTF. CDR3 bases: TGTGCCAGCAGCCCAACAGGGGGTCGATGGGTCTATGGCTACACCTTC.

This rearrangement joins TRBV19 to TRBJ2-7; TRBD1 agrees at 11 bases. J lost 6 bases, V lost 10 bases, and 8 bases had no gene match. CDR1 LNHDA and CDR2 SQIVND come from the germline V gene (reference sequence). CDR3 size: 13 residues. The CDR3 here is CATEPGQGGEQYF. The CDR3 DNA reads TGTGCCACCGAACCGGGACAGGGGGGCGAGCAGTACTTC.

CDR3 DNA sequence: TGTGCCTGGGACCCGCACTCAGGGAGGCCCTCTGAAGCTTTCTTT. The encoded protein is CAWDPHSGRPSEAFF. The V call is TRBV30, the J call TRBJ1-1; D may be TRBD1 (5 bases). The germline gives CDR1 GTSNPN, CDR2 SVGIG (reference sequence). Between the trimmed V and J ends, which lost 5 bases and 6 bases, there was a span of 22 bases. CDR3 length: 15 residues.

The chain couples TRBV30 to TRBJ2-1, with D maybe TRBD1 (6 bases). This CDR3 contains 13 residues. The V gene's germline CDR1 is GTSNPN and CDR2 SVGIG (reference sequence). Trimming removed 4 bases at V and 2 bases at J, with 9 bases between. CDR3 protein: CAWKGTPYNEQFF. In DNA, the CDR3 is TGTGCCTGGAAGGGGACACCCTACAATGAGCAGTTCTTC.

About this clone itself: The sample holds other DNA sequences that translate to the same CDR3. The chain combines TRBV9 with TRBJ2-7, with D unresolved. The CDR3 runs to 14 residues. The V gene's germline CDR1 is SGDLS and CDR2 YYNGEE. Trimming stripped 0 bases from V and 0 bases from J, with 7 bases between. The CDR3 is CASSVDHSSYEQYF. The CDR3 coding sequence is TGTGCCAGCAGCGTAGACCACAGCTCCTACGAGCAGTACTTC.

In regard to this clone: With a far larger clone one base away, a read error is the likely cause. The same CDR3 also results from other DNA sequences found in this sample. This rearrangement joins TRBV7-9 to TRBJ2-7; 7 bases agree with TRBD1. The CDR3 has 15 residues. Germline loops: CDR1 SEHNR, CDR2 FQNEAQ (reference sequence). The CDR3 sequence: CASSPRTGPTYEQYF. The CDR3 bases are TGTGCTAGCAGCCCCCGGACAGGACCCACCTACGAGCAGTACTTC.

This clone was observed a few times. V is TRBV5-4 and J is TRBJ2-1, with D maybe TRBD2 (6 bases). Germline V gives CDR1 SGHNT, CDR2 YYREEE (reference sequence). Trimming shortened V by 4 bases and J by 1 base, and 12 bases separated the two germline ends. CDR3 length equals 15 residues. The CDR3 protein is CASSPSGDSYNEQFF. CDR3 coding DNA: TGTGCCAGCAGCCCATCGGGAGATTCCTACAATGAGCAGTTCTTC. The full variable domain, in which reference TRBV5-4 and TRBJ2-1 provide the parts outside the CDR3, is ETGVTQSPTHLIKTRGQQVTLRCSSQSGHNTVSWYQQALGQGPQFIFQYYREEENGRGNFPPRFSGLQFPNYSSELNVNALELDDSALYLCASSPSGDSYNEQFFGPGTRLTVL.

The gene calls are TRBV29-1 and TRBJ2-7; TRBD2 is a possible D gene (7 bases). There are 12 residues in the CDR3. Germline CDR1 SQVTM, CDR2 ANQGSEA. Trimming left V 3 bases short and J 3 bases short, with 9 bases between. CDR3 DNA: TGCAGCGTTGAGAGGGGGGGCTACGAGCAGTACTTC. This codes for CSVERGGYEQYF.

The genes are TRBV7-6 and TRBJ2-7, with D unresolved. Germline CDR1 reads SGHVS; CDR2 reads FNYEAQ. Trimming pared 0 bases from V and 3 bases from J, leaving 15 bases between. The CDR3 runs 16 residues. Written as DNA, the CDR3 is TGTGCCAGCAGCTTAGCGGGGTGGGAAGCGAGCTACGAGCAGTACTTC. Translating gives CASSLAGWEASYEQYF.

The chain carries TRBV5-1 and TRBJ2-3, with D tentatively TRBD1 (7 bases). The CDR3 is made up of 17 amino acids. Trimming took off 2 bases at V and 1 base at J, with 17 bases between the two ends. Per germline, CDR1 SGHRS and CDR2 YFSETQ. CDR3 sequence: CASSFQGGGFGTDTQYF. The CDR3 DNA reads as TGCGCCAGCAGCTTTCAAGGAGGGGGCTTTGGCACAGATACGCAGTATTTT.

The chain links TRBV6-1 to TRBJ2-7; tentative D call: TRBD1 (6 bases). Trimming left V 6 bases short and J 5 bases short, with 11 bases between. The CDR3 totals 12 residues. Germline CDR1 reads MNHNS; CDR2 reads SASEGT. The CDR3 is CASSGDTHEQYF. The CDR3 DNA is TGTGCCAGCAGCGGGGACACCCACGAGCAGTACTTC.

J is TRBJ2-3 and V is TRBV9; D is ambiguous. CDR3 length equals 14 residues. Germline CDR1 SGDLS, CDR2 YYNGEE. Between the trimmed V and J ends, which lost 0 bases and 2 bases, there was a span of 7 bases. CDR3: CASSVALTTDTQYF. CDR3 DNA: TGTGCCAGCAGCGTAGCACTTACCACAGATACGCAGTATTTT.